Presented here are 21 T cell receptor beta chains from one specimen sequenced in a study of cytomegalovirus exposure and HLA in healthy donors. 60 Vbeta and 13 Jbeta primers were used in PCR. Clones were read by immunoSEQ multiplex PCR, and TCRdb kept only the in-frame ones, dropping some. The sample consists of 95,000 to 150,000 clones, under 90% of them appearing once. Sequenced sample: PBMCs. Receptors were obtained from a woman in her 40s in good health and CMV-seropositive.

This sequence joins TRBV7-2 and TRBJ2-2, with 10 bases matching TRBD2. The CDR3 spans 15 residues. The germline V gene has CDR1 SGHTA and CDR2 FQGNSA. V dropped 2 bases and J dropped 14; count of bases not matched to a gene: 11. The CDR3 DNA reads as TGTGCCAGCAGCTTAAGGTCTCTAGCGGGAGATTATCTGTTTTTT. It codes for CASSLRSLAGDYLFF.

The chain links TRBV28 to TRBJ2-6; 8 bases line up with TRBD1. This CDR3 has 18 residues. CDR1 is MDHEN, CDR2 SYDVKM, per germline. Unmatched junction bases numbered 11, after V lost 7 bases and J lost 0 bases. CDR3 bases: TGTGCCAGCATCCCGACGGGGACAGGTAACTCTGGGGCCAACGTCCTGACTTTC. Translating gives CASIPTGTGNSGANVLTF.

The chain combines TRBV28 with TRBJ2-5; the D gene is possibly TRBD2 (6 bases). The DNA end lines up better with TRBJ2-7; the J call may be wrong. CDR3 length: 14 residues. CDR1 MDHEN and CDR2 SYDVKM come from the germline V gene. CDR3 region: CASSLSGRTYEQYF. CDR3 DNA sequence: TGTGCCAGCAGTTTATCCGGGAGAACCTACGAGCAGTACTTC.

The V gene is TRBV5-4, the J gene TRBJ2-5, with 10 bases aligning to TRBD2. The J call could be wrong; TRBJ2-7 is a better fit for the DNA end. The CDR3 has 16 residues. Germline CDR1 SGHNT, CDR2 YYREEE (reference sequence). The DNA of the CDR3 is TGTGCCAGCAGCTTGGGTCGGGCTAGCGGGAGCTACGAGCAGTACTTC. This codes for CASSLGRASGSYEQYF.

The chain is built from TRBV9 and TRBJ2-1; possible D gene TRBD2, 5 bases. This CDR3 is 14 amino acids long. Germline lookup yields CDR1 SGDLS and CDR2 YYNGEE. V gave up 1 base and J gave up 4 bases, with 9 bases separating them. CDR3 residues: CASSVKGAYNEQFF. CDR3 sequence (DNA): TGTGCCAGCAGCGTAAAGGGAGCTTACAATGAGCAGTTCTTC.

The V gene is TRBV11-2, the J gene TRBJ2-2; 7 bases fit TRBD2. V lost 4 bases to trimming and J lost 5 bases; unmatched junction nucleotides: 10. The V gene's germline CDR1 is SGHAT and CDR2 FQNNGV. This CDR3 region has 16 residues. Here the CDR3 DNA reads TGTGCCAGCAGCTCCCCCAGGACTAGTCGGACCGGGGAGCTGTTTTTT. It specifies CASSSPRTSRTGELFF.

In nucleotides, the CDR3 is TGTGCCAGCAGCTACTCGAGAACCGGGGAGCTGTTTTTT. The encoded protein is CASSYSRTGELFF. The chain combines TRBV7-6 with TRBJ2-2; D is unresolved. CDR3 length: 13 residues. Germline values: CDR1 SGHVS, CDR2 FNYEAQ. The V and J ends lost 4 bases and 5 bases respectively, with 8 bases between them.

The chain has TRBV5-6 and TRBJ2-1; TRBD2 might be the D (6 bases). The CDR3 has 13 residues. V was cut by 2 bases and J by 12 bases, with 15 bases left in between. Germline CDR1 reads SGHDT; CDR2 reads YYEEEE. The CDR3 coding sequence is TGTGCCAGCAGCTTATACAACCAGGAGGGGCAGTTCTTC. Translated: CASSLYNQEGQFF.

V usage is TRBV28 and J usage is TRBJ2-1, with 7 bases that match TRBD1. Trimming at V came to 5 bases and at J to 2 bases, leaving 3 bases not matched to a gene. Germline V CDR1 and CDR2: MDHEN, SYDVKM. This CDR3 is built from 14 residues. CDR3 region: CASSRDRTYNEQFF. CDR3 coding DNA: TGTGCCAGCAGTAGGGACAGAACCTACAATGAGCAGTTCTTC.

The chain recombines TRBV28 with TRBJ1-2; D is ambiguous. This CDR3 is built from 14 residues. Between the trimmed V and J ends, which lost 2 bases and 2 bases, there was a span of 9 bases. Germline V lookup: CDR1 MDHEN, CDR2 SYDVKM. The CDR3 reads CASSLSPANYGYTF. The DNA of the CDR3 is TGTGCCAGCAGTTTAAGCCCAGCGAACTATGGCTACACCTTC.

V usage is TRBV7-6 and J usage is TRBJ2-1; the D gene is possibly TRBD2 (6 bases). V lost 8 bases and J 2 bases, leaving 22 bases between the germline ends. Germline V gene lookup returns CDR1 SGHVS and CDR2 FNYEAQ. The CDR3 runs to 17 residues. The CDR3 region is CASQNGAGRTTYNEQFF. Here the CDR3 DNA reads TGTGCCAGCCAGAATGGGGCGGGAAGGACAACCTACAATGAGCAGTTCTTC.

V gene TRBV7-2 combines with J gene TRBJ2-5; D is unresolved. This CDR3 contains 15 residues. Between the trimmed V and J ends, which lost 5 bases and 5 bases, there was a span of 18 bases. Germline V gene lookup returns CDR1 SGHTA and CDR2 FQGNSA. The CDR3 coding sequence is TGTGCCAGCAGCCTCCTTAGTACCTCCGGGGAGACCCAGTACTTC. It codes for CASSLLSTSGETQYF. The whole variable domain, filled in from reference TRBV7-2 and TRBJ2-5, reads GAGVSQSPSNKVTEKGKDVELRCDPISGHTALYWYRQSLGQGLEFLIYFQGNSAPDKSGLPSDRFSAERTGGSVSTLTIQRTQQEDSAVYLCASSLLSTSGETQYFGPGTRLLVL.

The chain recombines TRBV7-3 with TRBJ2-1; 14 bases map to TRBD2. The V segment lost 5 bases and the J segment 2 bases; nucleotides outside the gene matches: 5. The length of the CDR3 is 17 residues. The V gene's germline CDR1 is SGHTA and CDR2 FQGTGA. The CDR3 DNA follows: TGTGCCAGCAGCAGCGGGACTAGCGGGAGTACCTACAATGAGCAGTTCTTC. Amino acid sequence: CASSSGTSGSTYNEQFF.

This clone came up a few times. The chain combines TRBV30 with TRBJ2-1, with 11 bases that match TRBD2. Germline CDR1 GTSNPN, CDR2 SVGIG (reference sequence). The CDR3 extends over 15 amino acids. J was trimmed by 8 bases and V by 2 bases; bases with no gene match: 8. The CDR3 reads CAWSILAGGTDEQFF. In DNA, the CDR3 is TGTGCCTGGAGTATCCTAGCGGGAGGTACTGATGAGCAGTTCTTC.

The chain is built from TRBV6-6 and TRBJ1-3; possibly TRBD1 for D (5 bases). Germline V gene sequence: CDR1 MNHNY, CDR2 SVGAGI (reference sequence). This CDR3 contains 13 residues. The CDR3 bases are TGTGCTCTCTCCCGGGGGGACGGAAACACCATATATTTT. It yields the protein CALSRGDGNTIYF.

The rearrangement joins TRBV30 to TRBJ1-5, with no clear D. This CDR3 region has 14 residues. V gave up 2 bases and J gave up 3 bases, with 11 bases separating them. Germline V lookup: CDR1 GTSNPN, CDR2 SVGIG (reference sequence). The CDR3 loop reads CAWSKAQVNQPQHF. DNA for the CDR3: TGTGCCTGGAGTAAGGCGCAGGTCAATCAGCCCCAGCATTTT. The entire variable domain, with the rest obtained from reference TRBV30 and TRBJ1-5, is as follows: SQTIHQWPATLVQPVGSPLSLECTVEGTSNPNLYWYRQAAGRGLQLLFYSVGIGQISSEVPQNLSASRPQDRQFILSSKKLLLSDSGFYLCAWSKAQVNQPQHFGDGTRLSIL.

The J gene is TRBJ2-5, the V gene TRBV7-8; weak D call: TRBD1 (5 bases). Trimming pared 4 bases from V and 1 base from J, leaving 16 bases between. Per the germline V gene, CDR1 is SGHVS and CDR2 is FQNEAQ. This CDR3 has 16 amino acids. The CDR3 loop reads CASSSHGQGAQETQYF. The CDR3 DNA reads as TGTGCCAGCAGCTCTCATGGCCAAGGGGCCCAAGAGACCCAGTACTTC.

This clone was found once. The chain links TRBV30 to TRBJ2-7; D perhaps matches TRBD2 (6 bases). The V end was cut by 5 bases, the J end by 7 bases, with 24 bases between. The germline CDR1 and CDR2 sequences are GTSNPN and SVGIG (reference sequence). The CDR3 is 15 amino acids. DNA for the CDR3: TGTGCCTGGGGATTCGGGCTAGCGAGAAATGGGGAGCAGTACTTC. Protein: CAWGFGLARNGEQYF.

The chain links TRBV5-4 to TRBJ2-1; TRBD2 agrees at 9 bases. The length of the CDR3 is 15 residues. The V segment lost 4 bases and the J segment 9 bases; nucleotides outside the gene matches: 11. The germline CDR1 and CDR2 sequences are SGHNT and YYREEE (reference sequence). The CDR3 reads CASSQVASGTAEQFF. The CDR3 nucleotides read TGTGCCAGCAGCCAAGTAGCTAGCGGGACAGCTGAGCAGTTCTTC.

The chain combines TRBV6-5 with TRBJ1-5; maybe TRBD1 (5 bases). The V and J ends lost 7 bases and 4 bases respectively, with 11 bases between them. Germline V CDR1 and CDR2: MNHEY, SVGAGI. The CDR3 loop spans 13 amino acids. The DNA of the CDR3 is TGTGCCAGCACTGCGGGGGGGAATCAGCCCCAGCATTTT. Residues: CASTAGGNQPQHF.

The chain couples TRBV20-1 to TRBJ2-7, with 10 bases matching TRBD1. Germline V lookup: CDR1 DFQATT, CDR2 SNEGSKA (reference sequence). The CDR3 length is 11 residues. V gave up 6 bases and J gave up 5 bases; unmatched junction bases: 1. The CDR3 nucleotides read TGCAGTGCAGGGACAGGGGACGAGCAGTACTTC. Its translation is CSAGTGDEQYF.